This record looks at one T cell receptor (beta chain) sequence and its context. The antigen is unknown. This entry belongs to a study of T cells after yellow fever vaccination. Study-wide findings and caveats: Abundant contaminating clonotypes from the bulk population could appear in FACS-sorted repertoires. It was a small share of clonotypes that appeared in both CD4 and CD8 compartments. A large majority of primary-vaccination clones showed up again after the booster (about 96% CD4, about 87% CD8).

V gave up 3 bases and J gave up 1 base, with 10 bases separating them. Germline CDR1 is SGHRS and CDR2 is YFSETQ. The CDR3 runs 14 residues. They built TCR cDNA with 5'RACE template switching, a step that put in a universal primer site and UMIs. TCRdb used MiXCR to reprocess the 5' RACE reads, holding one entry per CDR3 protein. The top ten hold 15% to 20% of the sample, which has about 370,000 distinct CDR3 sequences, about 9.9% seen once. The rearrangement joins TRBV5-1 to TRBJ2-5; D unclear. This receptor was taken from a man between 18 and 29 years old who received the YFV17D yellow fever vaccine. The source was PBMCs, collected on the day of the first yellow fever vaccination. CDR3 loop: CASSSEVGQETQYF. The CDR3 bases are TGCGCCAGCAGCTCCGAGGTCGGCCAAGAGACCCAGTACTTC. Full variable domain (remainder filled in from reference TRBV5-1 and TRBJ2-5): KAGVTQTPRYLIKTRGQQVTLSCSPISGHRSVSWYQQTPGQGLQFLFEYFSETQRNKGNFPGRFSGRQFSNSRSEMNVSTLELGDSALYLCASSSEVGQETQYFGPGTRLLVL.